This T cell receptor beta chain was profiled in a study of CXCR3-negative and CXCR3-positive naive CD8 T cells. Comments on this clonotype: Its antigen is not known.

The length of the CDR3 is 12 residues. The study made its TRB cDNA libraries by 5' RACE, adding UMI labels. TCRdb derives one entry per CDR3 protein from the 5' RACE reads, leaving out DNA. This sample lists roughly 90,000 distinct CDR3 sequences; its ten largest clones have over 1.5%. Study outcomes and limitations: Diversity proved comparably high across both naive subsets and much lower in memory CD8+ cells. For CXCR3-positive naive cells, TRB CDR3s were more hydrophobic than those of CXCR3-negative naive cells. For naive cells, CXCR3-negative and CXCR3-positive subsets had similar TRBV-TRBJ usage; for memory cells, usage differed.

The chain carries TRBV12-3 or TRBV12-4 and TRBJ2-1. The sequence derives from a human donor in good health. Some clones in this sample may be carry-over from other donors' samples. Sequenced sample: naive CXCR3- CD8+ T cells from blood. Subset indicated: CD45RO-CCR7+CD27+CD95- naive CD8+ T cells lacking CXCR3 (TNR3-). The CDR3 spells CASRPSGNEQFF.